These 2 T cell receptor beta chains share one sample of origin, sequenced in a study of Ad26.COV2.S vaccination and SARS-CoV-2 variants. Libraries were prepared by immunoSEQ multiplex PCR; TCRdb keeps only in-frame clonotypes and omits some of them. Among around 170,000 clones listed, approximately 88% were seen once. The sequenced sample was peripheral blood, obtained after recovery from COVID-19. These receptors were taken from a human donor who had recovered from COVID-19.

This rearrangement joins TRBV5-8 to TRBJ1-3, with a tentative D call TRBD1 (6 bases). This CDR3 has 15 amino acids. Germline assignment: CDR1 SGHTS and CDR2 YDEGEE. Trimming pared 4 bases from V and 0 bases from J, leaving 11 bases between. The CDR3 nucleotides read TGTGCCAGCAGCCCAGGGGCGAGCTCTGGAAACACCATATATTTT. It encodes CASSPGASSGNTIYF.

This chain joins TRBV3-1 (or the pseudogene TRBV3-2) and TRBJ1-2; D is perhaps TRBD1 (6 bases). V lost 1 base to trimming and J lost 8 bases, with 14 bases between them. The CDR3 covers 14 residues. Per germline, CDR1 LGHDT and CDR2 YNNKEL (reference sequence). The CDR3 DNA is TGTGCCAGCAGCCAAGTCCGAGGGGGTTTCGGCTACACCTTC. This encodes CASSQVRGGFGYTF.